Below, 14 T cell receptor beta chains from the same sample are listed, as sequenced in a study of tumor and adjacent non-tumor tissue in lung cancer. TCRbeta libraries were built with three rounds of nested PCR, modified from ARM-PCR. TCRdb re-analysed the multiplex PCR reads in MiXCR, keeping a single row per CDR3 protein. Among 90,000 to 100,000 distinct CDR3 sequences listed, 75% to 85% were seen once. This sample's RNA came from whole unsorted tissue. The normal lung tissue was taken more than 3 cm from the tumor edge. The sequenced sample was distant non-tumor lung tissue. The receptors shown here come from a man aged 60 to 75 with small cell lung cancer.

This clonotype is labeled medium-sized. The genes are TRBV20-1 and TRBJ2-1; TRBD2 matches at 11 bases. V gave up 1 base and J gave up 10 bases; unmatched junction bases: 9. Per the germline V gene, CDR1 is DFQATT and CDR2 is SNEGSKA (reference sequence). CDR3 length equals 15 residues. The CDR3 sequence is CSARGILAGAYEQFF. The CDR3 nucleotides read TGCAGTGCTAGAGGTATACTAGCGGGAGCTTACGAGCAGTTCTTC.

This clonotype was seen ten or more times. J is TRBJ2-5 and V is TRBV7-6, with D tentatively TRBD1 or TRBD2 (6 bases each). The CDR3 has 14 amino acids. Germline lookup yields CDR1 SGHVS and CDR2 FNYEAQ. The V end was cut by 1 base, the J end by 5 bases, with 11 bases between. The CDR3, as DNA: TGTGCCAGCAGCTTAGGGGGGGCCAGGGAGACCCAGTACTTC. It is translated as CASSLGGARETQYF.

Concerning this clonotype itself: The junction does not match germline at one end; this may be a read error. This chain connects TRBV10-2 to TRBJ2-5; D is uncertain. Per the germline V gene, CDR1 is WSHSY and CDR2 is SAAADI. The CDR3 is 12 amino acids. Here the CDR3 DNA reads TGCGCCAACAGTGACTCAATTGAGACCCGGTACTTC. Amino acid sequence: CANSDSIETRYF.

Remarks on this clonotype: The CDR3 end shows no conserved phenylalanine or tryptophan, and so a read error is likely. The DNA is omitted, as the CDR3 cannot be located on it reliably, and the CDR3 follows TCRdb's listing. V and J are TRBV12-3 or TRBV12-4 and TRBJ2-2; the D segment call TRBD1 is taken from the table without a DNA check. Ends included, the CDR3 has 13 residues. The CDR3 spells CASSSQGNREPFL.

This clonotype has only one observation. This CDR3 fails to terminate in the conserved phenylalanine or tryptophan, so it likely reflects a read error. The chain employs TRBV11-2 and TRBJ1-1, with a weak D call TRBD1 (5 bases). With 2 bases removed from V and 0 bases from J, the gap between germline ends came to 10 bases. CDR1 is SGHAT and CDR2 is FQNNGV in the germline V gene. This CDR3 contains 15 residues. The CDR3 spells CASSLTAGMNTEAFL. CDR3 coding DNA: TGTGCCAGCAGCTTAACAGCAGGGATGAACACTGAAGCTTTCTTA.

Notes on this clonotype: At one of its ends the junction is not consistent with the germline gene, which may arise from a read error. The CDR3 spells CASNYSGRDTGELLF. The CDR3 region has the DNA TGTGCCAGCAATTATAGCGGGAGGGACACCGGGGAGCTGTTATTT. V is TRBV6-6 and J is TRBJ2-2; TRBD2 aligns across 11 bases. The CDR3 covers 15 residues. Germline values: CDR1 MNHNY, CDR2 SVGAGI (reference sequence).

With respect to this clonotype: A junction boundary mismatches the germline segment, possibly from a read error. The chain links TRBV5-6 to TRBJ2-5; no reliable D call. CDR1 is SGHDT and CDR2 is YYEEEE in the germline V gene. This CDR3 is 11 amino acids long. The CDR3 reads CANSRYETQYF. As DNA, the CDR3 is TGTGCCAACAGCCGCTATGAGACCCAGTACTTC.

A remark on this clonotype: One junction end does not reproduce the germline sequence, and a read error may be involved. The rearrangement uses TRBV12-3 or TRBV12-4 and TRBJ2-2, with TRBD1 matching over 8 bases. The CDR3 covers 15 residues. For the CDR3, the DNA is TGCGCCAGCAGTTTCTCTGGGACAGGCACCGGGGTGCTGTTTTTT. Protein sequence: CASSFSGTGTGVLFF.

Concerning this clonotype itself: A junction boundary mismatches the germline segment, possibly from a read error. The V call is TRBV4-1, the J call TRBJ2-2, with TRBD2 as a possible D gene (5 bases). The germline V gene has CDR1 MGHRA and CDR2 YSYEKL. The CDR3 runs to 15 residues. The CDR3 reads CASSQAGSNVGELFF. DNA of the CDR3: TGCGCCAGCAGCCAAGCCGGCAGTAATGTCGGGGAACTGTTTTTT.

Worth noting for this clonotype: One junction end does not reproduce the germline sequence, and a read error may be involved. The chain recombines TRBV11-2 with TRBJ2-7; D unclear. CDR1 and CDR2 (germline): SGHAT, FQNNGV. CDR3 length equals 11 residues. This CDR3 reads CTSSLTYEQYF. The DNA for the CDR3 is TGTACCAGCAGCTTAACCTATGAGCAGTACTTC.

The V and J genes are TRBV29-1 and TRBJ2-1; D is ambiguous. The DNA end lines up better with TRBJ2-7; the J call may be wrong. The CDR3 spans 13 residues. Germline loops: CDR1 SQVTM, CDR2 ANQGSEA. CDR3 nucleotides: TGCAGCGCCCGATCGAGTTCCTACAATGAGCAGTACTTC. It yields the protein CSARSSSYNEQYF.

Comments on this clonotype: A much larger clone differs by one base, so this may be a read error. Without the conserved terminal phenylalanine or tryptophan, this CDR3 likely stems from a read error. The V and J genes are TRBV20-1 and TRBJ2-3; 9 bases are a match to TRBD2. V lost 0 bases to trimming and J lost 6 bases; unmatched junction nucleotides: 13. CDR3 length: 17 amino acids. CDR1 and CDR2 from the germline V gene are DFQATT and SNEGSKA (reference sequence). CDR3 DNA: TGCAGTGCTAGAGATCTGACCGGGACTAGCCTCGGGGATACGCAGTATCTT. Encoded protein: CSARDLTGTSLGDTQYL.

Concerning this clonotype: Relative to the germline gene, one junction end is altered; a read error may explain this. The rearrangement joins TRBV6-1 to TRBJ2-1, with D uncertain. The CDR3 is 16 residues long. Germline CDR1 reads MNHNS; CDR2 reads SASEGT. Written as DNA, the CDR3 is TGTGCCAGCAACAGTGAGGTAGGTGGAAAAACCAATGAGCAGCTCTTC. Protein product: CASNSEVGGKTNEQLF.

This clonotype was detected only once. Its ends do not fully match the called genes, so a read error is possible. The rearrangement uses TRBV20-1 and TRBJ2-7, with 13 nucleotides matching TRBD2. The CDR3 sequence is 13 residues long. Per germline, CDR1 DFQATT and CDR2 SNEGSKA (reference sequence). The CDR3 spells CSVWTSGRREQYF. In DNA, the CDR3 is TGCAGTGTTTGGACTAGCGGGAGACGCGAGCAATACTTC.